This is a list of T cell receptor beta chains from one sample in a study of blood T cell repertoires in COVID-19. Measured with immunoSEQ multiplex PCR; TCRdb has only the in-frame clones, and not every one. The data hold over 70,000 clones, with around 89% observed a single time. Sequences were obtained from peripheral blood. These receptors all come from an elderly woman with active or convalescent COVID-19. Each CDR3 is given with its conserved first and last residue. The order of the fields is clone size, J gene, V gene, D gene, CDR3 protein, CDR3 DNA. The D gene is left open where the match is weak. The size entry is marked missing in some rows and otherwise reads once, few, many or a size class.

size: .
J: TRBJ2-1
V: TRBV9
D: TRBD2
CDR3: CASSASGSLNEQFF
DNA: TGTGCCAGCAGCGCTAGCGGGAGCCTCAATGAGCAGTTCTTC

size: .
J: TRBJ2-3
V: TRBV24-1
D: TRBD1
CDR3: CATSHARTGFRDTQYF
DNA: TGTGCCACCAGCCATGCCCGGACAGGCTTTCGAGATACGCAGTATTTT

size: .
J: TRBJ2-7
V: TRBV5-8
D: TRBD1
CDR3: CASRFDGFRGQGSYEQYF
DNA: TGTGCCAGCAGATTTGATGGGTTTCGGGGACAGGGCTCCTACGAGCAGTACTTC

size: .
J: TRBJ1-1
V: TRBV12-3/TRBV12-4
D: .
CDR3: CASSLKTVQAFF
DNA: TGTGCCAGCAGTTTAAAGACAGTACAAGCTTTCTTT

size: .
J: TRBJ1-3
V: TRBV5-1
D: TRBD1
CDR3: CASRRDSSGNTIYF
DNA: TGCGCCAGCCGTCGGGACAGCTCTGGAAACACCATATATTTT

size: .
J: TRBJ1-2
V: TRBV28
D: .
CDR3: CASSLDSPYGYTF
DNA: TGTGCCAGCAGTTTAGACAGCCCCTATGGCTACACCTTC

size: few
J: TRBJ2-2
V: TRBV6-5
D: .
CDR3: CASSSQSVTGELFF
DNA: TGTGCCAGCAGTTCGCAATCGGTAACCGGGGAGCTGTTTTTT

size: .
J: TRBJ2-3
V: TRBV5-6
D: TRBD2
CDR3: CASSEGTGTTVTDTQYF
DNA: TGTGCCAGCAGCGAGGGGACCGGGACTACGGTAACTGATACGCAGTATTTT

size: .
J: TRBJ2-7
V: TRBV6-5
D: .
CDR3: CASSYRQAVRSYEQYF
DNA: TGTGCCAGCAGTTACAGACAGGCGGTCCGCTCCTACGAGCAGTACTTC

size: .
J: TRBJ2-1
V: TRBV29-1
D: TRBD2
CDR3: CSVGLAGREQFF
DNA: TGCAGCGTTGGACTAGCGGGAAGGGAGCAGTTCTTC

size: .
J: TRBJ1-5
V: TRBV6-2/TRBV6-3
D: .
CDR3: CASSTSEGNQPQHF
DNA: TGTGCCAGCAGTACCTCTGAGGGCAATCAGCCCCAGCATTTT

size: .
J: TRBJ1-4
V: TRBV4-3
D: TRBD1
CDR3: CASSQETGVVEEKLFF
DNA: TGCGCCAGCAGCCAGGAAACAGGGGTGGTTGAAGAAAAACTGTTTTTT

size: .
J: TRBJ1-6
V: TRBV27
D: .
CDR3: CASSIERPYNSPLHF
DNA: TGTGCCAGCAGTATCGAGAGGCCCTATAATTCACCCCTCCACTTT

size: .
J: TRBJ1-1
V: TRBV5-4
D: .
CDR3: CASSLRQNTEAFF
DNA: TGTGCCAGCAGCTTACGACAGAACACTGAAGCTTTCTTT

size: .
J: TRBJ2-1
V: TRBV12-3/TRBV12-4
D: .
CDR3: CASSLVTGEQFF
DNA: TGTGCCAGCAGTTTAGTAACGGGTGAGCAGTTCTTC

size: .
J: TRBJ2-7
V: TRBV6-6
D: .
CDR3: CASSHRPDYEQYF
DNA: TGTGCCAGCAGTCATCGCCCAGACTACGAGCAGTACTTC

size: few
J: TRBJ1-5
V: TRBV2
D: .
CDR3: CASSEERDQPQHF
DNA: TGTGCCAGCAGTGAAGAGAGGGATCAGCCCCAGCATTTT

size: .
J: TRBJ1-2
V: TRBV28
D: .
CDR3: CASSITTANYGYTF
DNA: TGTGCCAGCAGTATCACGACAGCTAACTATGGCTACACCTTC

size: .
J: TRBJ2-2
V: TRBV28
D: TRBD1
CDR3: CASSSQGAFTGELFF
DNA: TGTGCCAGCAGTTCTCAGGGGGCGTTTACCGGGGAGCTGTTTTTT

size: .
J: TRBJ2-3
V: TRBV7-8
D: TRBD2
CDR3: CASSFGGTITDTQYF
DNA: TGTGCCAGCAGCTTCGGGGGGACTATCACAGATACGCAGTATTTT

size: .
J: TRBJ1-3
V: TRBV18
D: TRBD1
CDR3: CASSPTGKVGNTIYF
DNA: TGTGCCAGCTCTCCGACAGGGAAGGTTGGAAACACCATATATTTT

size: .
J: TRBJ2-1
V: TRBV2
D: TRBD2
CDR3: CASSGLAGQVGGSYNEQFF
DNA: TGTGCCAGCAGCGGACTAGCGGGGCAAGTAGGGGGCTCCTACAATGAGCAGTTCTTC